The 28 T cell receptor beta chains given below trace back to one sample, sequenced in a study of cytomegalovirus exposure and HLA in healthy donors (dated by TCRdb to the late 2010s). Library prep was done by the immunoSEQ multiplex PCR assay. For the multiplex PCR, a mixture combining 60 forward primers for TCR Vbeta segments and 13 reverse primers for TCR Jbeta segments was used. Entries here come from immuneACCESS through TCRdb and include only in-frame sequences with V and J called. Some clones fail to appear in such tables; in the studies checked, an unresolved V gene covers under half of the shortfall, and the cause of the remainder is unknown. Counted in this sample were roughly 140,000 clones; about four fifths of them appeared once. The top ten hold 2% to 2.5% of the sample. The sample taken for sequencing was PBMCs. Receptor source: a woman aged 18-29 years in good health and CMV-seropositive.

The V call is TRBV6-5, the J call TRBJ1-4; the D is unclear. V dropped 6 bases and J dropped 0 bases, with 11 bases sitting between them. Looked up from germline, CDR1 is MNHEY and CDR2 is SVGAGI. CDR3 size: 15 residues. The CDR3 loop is CASRRQAATNEKLFF. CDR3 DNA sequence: TGTGCCAGCAGAAGACAAGCAGCAACTAATGAAAAACTGTTTTTT.

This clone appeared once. This chain's CDR3 is CASSQTGGPTYNEQFF. The CDR3 nucleotides read TGCGCCAGCAGCCAGACAGGGGGCCCTACTTACAATGAGCAGTTCTTC. V is TRBV5-1 and J is TRBJ2-1; TRBD1 matches 10 bases. The CDR3 is made up of 16 amino acids. The V gene end was trimmed by 4 bases and the J gene end by 4 bases; junction bases not matched to a gene: 8. Germline V gene lookup returns CDR1 SGHRS and CDR2 YFSETQ. The variable domain in full, with the rest retrieved from reference TRBV5-1 and TRBJ2-1, is KAGVTQTPRYLIKTRGQQVTLSCSPISGHRSVSWYQQTPGQGLQFLFEYFSETQRNKGNFPGRFSGRQFSNSRSEMNVSTLELGDSALYLCASSQTGGPTYNEQFFGPGTRLTVL.

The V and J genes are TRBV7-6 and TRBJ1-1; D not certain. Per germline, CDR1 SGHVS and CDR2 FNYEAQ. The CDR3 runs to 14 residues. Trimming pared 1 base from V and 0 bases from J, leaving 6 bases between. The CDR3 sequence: CASSLGAMNTEAFF. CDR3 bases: TGTGCCAGCAGCTTAGGGGCTATGAACACTGAAGCTTTCTTT.

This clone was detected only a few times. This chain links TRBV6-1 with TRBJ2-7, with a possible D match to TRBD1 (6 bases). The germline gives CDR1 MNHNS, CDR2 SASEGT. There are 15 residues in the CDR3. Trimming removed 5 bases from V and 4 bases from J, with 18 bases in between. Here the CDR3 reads CASSMFSGQGYEQYF. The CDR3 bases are TGTGCCAGCAGTATGTTTTCGGGACAAGGGTACGAGCAGTACTTC.

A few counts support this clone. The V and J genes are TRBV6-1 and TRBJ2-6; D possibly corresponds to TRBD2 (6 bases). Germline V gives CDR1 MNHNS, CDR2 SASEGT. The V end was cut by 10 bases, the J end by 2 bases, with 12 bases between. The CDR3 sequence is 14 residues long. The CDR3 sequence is CATLWGAGANVLTF. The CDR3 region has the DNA TGTGCCACCCTCTGGGGGGCTGGGGCCAACGTCCTGACTTTC.

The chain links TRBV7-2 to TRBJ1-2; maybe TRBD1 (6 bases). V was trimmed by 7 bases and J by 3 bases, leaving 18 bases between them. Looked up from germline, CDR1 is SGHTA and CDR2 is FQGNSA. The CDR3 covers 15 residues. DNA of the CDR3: TGTGCCAGCACCCCTCCCCCCCGACAGGACTATGGCTACACCTTC. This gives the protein CASTPPPRQDYGYTF. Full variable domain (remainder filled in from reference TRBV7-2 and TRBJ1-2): GAGVSQSPSNKVTEKGKDVELRCDPISGHTALYWYRQSLGQGLEFLIYFQGNSAPDKSGLPSDRFSAERTGGSVSTLTIQRTQQEDSAVYLCASTPPPRQDYGYTFGSGTRLTVV.

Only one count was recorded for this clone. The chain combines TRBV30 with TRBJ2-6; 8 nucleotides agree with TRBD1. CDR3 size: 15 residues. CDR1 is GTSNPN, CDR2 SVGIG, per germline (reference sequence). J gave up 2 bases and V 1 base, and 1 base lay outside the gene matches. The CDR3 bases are TGTGCCTGGAGTGAGGACAGGGCTGGGGCCAACGTCCTGACTTTC. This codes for CAWSEDRAGANVLTF.

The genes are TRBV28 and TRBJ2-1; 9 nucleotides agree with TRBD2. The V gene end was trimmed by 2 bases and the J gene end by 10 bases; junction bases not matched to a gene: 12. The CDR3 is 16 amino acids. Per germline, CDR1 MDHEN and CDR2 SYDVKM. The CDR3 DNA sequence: TGTGCCAGCAGTTTAGGTGCCGCGGGGGGGCTCGGCGAGCAGTTCTTC. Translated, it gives CASSLGAAGGLGEQFF.

CDR3 protein: CASSPNRGENGYTF. In DNA form, the CDR3 reads TGTGCCAGCAGCCCCAACAGGGGAGAGAATGGCTACACCTTC. This sequence joins TRBV7-6 and TRBJ1-2; TRBD1 aligns across 7 bases. Looked up from germline, CDR1 is SGHVS and CDR2 is FNYEAQ. Germline trimming cut 5 bases from V and 6 bases from J; bases unmatched to any gene: 9. CDR3 size: 14 residues.

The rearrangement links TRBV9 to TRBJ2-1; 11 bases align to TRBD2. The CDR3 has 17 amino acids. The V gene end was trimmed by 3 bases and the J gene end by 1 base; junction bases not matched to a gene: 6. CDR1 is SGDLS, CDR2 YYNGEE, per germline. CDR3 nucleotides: TGTGCCAGCAGCGCCCAGACTAGCGGGACATCCTACAATGAGCAGTTCTTC. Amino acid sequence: CASSAQTSGTSYNEQFF.

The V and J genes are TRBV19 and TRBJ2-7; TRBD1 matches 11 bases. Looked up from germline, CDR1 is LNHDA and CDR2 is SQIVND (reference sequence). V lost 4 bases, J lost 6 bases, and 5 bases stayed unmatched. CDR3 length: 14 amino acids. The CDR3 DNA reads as TGTGCCAGTAGTACTCGGACAGGGGGCATCGAGCAGTACTTC. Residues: CASSTRTGGIEQYF.

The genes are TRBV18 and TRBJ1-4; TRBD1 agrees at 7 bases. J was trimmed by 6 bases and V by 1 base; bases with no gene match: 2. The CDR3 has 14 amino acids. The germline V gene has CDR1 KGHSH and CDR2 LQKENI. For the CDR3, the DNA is TGTGCCAGCTCACCACAGGGGGCGGATGAAAAACTGTTTTTT. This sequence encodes CASSPQGADEKLFF.

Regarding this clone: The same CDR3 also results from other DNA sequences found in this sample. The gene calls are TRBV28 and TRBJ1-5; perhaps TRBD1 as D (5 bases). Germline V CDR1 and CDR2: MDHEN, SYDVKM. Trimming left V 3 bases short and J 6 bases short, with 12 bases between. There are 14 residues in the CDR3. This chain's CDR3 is CASSFRGGGQPQHF. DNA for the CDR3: TGTGCCAGCAGTTTTAGGGGTGGTGGTCAGCCCCAGCATTTT.

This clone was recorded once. CDR3 DNA: TGTGCCAGCAGCTTATCTCCCGGGGGGGCATCCAAAAACATTCAGTACTTC. It is translated as CASSLSPGGASKNIQYF. The chain uses TRBV11-2 and TRBJ2-4, with 8 bases matching TRBD2. The germline V gene encodes CDR1 SGHAT and CDR2 FQNNGV. The CDR3 sequence is 17 residues long. V dropped 2 bases and J dropped 2; count of bases not matched to a gene: 8.

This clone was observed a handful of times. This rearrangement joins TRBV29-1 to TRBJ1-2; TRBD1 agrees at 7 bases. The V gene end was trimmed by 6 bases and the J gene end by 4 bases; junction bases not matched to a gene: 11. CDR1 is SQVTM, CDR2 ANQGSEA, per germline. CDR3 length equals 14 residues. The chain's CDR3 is CSVPDREEGYGYTF. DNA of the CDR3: TGCAGCGTGCCCGACAGGGAGGAAGGCTATGGCTACACCTTC. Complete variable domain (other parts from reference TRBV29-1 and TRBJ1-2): SAVISQKPSRDICQRGTSLTIQCQVDSQVTMMFWYRQQPGQSLTLIATANQGSEATYESGFVIDKFPISRPNLTFSTLTVSNMSPEDSSIYLCSVPDREEGYGYTFGSGTRLTVV.

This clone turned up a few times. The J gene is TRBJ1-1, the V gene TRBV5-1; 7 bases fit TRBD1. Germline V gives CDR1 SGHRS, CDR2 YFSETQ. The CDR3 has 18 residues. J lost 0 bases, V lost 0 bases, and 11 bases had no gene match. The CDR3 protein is CASSLVAATGSMNTEAFF. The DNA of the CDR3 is TGCGCCAGCAGCTTGGTGGCAGCGACAGGGAGTATGAACACTGAAGCTTTCTTT.

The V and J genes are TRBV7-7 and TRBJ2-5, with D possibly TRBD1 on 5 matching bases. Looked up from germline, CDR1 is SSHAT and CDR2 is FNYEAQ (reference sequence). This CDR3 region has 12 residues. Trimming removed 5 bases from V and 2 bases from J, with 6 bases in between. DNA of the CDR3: TGTGCCAGCAGCGGGGCACAAGAGACCCAGTACTTC. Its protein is CASSGAQETQYF.

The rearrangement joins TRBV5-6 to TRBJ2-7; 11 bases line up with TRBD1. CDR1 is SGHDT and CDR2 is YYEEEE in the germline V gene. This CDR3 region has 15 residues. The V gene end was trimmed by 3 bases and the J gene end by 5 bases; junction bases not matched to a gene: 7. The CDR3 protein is CASSYGQGAINEQYF. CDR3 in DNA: TGTGCCAGCAGCTACGGACAGGGGGCTATCAACGAGCAGTACTTC.

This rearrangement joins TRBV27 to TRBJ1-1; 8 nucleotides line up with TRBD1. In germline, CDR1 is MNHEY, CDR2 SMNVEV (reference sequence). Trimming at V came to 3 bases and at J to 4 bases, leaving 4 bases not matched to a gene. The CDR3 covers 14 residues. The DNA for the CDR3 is TGTGCCAGCAGTTTTCAGGACAGGGCCACTGAAGCTTTCTTT. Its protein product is CASSFQDRATEAFF.

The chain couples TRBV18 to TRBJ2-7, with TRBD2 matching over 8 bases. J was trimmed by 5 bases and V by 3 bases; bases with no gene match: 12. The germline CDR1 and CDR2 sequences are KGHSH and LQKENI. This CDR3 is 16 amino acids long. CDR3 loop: CASSPSGGGPGNEQYF. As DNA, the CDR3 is TGTGCCAGCTCACCCAGCGGGGGTGGCCCTGGGAACGAGCAGTACTTC.

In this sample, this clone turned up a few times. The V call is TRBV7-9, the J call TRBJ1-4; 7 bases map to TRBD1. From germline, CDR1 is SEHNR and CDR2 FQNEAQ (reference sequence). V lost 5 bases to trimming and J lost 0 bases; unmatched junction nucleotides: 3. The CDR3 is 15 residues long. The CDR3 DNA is TGTGCCAGCAGCCCTACAGGGGCAACTAATGAAAAACTGTTTTTT. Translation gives CASSPTGATNEKLFF.

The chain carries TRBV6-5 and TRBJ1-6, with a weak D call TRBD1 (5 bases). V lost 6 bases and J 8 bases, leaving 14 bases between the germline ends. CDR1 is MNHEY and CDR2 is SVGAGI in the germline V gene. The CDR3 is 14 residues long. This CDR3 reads CASSPTGPYSPLHF. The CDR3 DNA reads TGTGCCAGCAGCCCTACAGGCCCCTATTCACCCCTCCACTTT.

The CDR3 loop is CASNTGTGAEQYF. CDR3 DNA sequence: TGTGCCAGCAACACCGGGACAGGGGCCGAGCAGTACTTC. The chain links TRBV7-8 to TRBJ2-7, with TRBD1 identical over 10 bases. CDR1 and CDR2 from the germline V gene are SGHVS and FQNEAQ. The length of the CDR3 is 13 residues. The junction had 6 bases not matched to a gene; V was cut back by 7 bases and J by 6 bases.

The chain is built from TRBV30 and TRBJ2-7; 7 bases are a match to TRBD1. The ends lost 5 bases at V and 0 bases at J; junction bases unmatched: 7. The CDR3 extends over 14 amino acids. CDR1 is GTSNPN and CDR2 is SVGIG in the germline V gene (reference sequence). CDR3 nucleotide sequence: TGTGCCTGGTGCCGGGACAGCCTCTCCTACGAGCAGTACTTC. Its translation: CAWCRDSLSYEQYF.

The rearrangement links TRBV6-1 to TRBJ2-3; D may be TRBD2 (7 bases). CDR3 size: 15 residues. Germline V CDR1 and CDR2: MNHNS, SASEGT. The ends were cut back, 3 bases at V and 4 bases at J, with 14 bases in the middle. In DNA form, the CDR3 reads TGTGCCAGCAGTGATGTGAGGGGGGGGGCAGATACGCAGTATTTT. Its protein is CASSDVRGGADTQYF.

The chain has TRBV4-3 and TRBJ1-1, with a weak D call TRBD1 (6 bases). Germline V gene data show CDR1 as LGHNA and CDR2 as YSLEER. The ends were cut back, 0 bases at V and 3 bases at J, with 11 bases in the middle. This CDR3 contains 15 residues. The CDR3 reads CASSQEQGGHTEAFF. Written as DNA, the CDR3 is TGCGCCAGCAGCCAAGAACAGGGTGGCCACACTGAAGCTTTCTTT.

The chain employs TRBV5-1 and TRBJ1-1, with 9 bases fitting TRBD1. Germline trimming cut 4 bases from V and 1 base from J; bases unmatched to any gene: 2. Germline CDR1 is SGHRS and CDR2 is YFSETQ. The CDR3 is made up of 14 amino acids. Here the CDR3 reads CASSGTGKNTEAFF. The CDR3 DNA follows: TGCGCCAGCAGCGGGACAGGGAAGAACACTGAAGCTTTCTTT.

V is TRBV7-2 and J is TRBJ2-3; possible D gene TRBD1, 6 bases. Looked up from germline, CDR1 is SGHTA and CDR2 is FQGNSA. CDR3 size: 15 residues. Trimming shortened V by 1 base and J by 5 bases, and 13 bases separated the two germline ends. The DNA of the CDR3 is TGTGCCAGCAGCTTAGTATCAGGGGCTGGAGATACGCAGTATTTT. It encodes CASSLVSGAGDTQYF.